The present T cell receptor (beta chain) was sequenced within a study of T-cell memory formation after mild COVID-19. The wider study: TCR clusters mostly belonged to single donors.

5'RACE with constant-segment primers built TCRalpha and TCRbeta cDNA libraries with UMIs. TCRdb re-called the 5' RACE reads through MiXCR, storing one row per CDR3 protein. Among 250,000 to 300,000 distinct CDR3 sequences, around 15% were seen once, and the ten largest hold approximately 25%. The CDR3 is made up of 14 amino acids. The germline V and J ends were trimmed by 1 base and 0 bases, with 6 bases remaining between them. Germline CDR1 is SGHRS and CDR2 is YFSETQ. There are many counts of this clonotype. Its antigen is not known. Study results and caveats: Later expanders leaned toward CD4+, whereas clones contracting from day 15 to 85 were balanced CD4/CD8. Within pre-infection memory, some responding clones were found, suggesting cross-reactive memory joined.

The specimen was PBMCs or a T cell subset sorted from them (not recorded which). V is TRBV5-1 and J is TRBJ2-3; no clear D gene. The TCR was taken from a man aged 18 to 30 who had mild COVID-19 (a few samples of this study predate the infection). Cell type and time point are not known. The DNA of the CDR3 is TGCGCCAGCAGCTTGCAATCTAGCACAGATACGCAGTATTTT. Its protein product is CASSLQSSTDTQYF.